This TCR beta chain was recovered during a study of monozygotic twins with inflammatory bowel disease. Regarding this clonotype: Its antigen is currently unknown.

Notes on the study in general: Using the inverse Simpson index, IBD patients had lower TCRbeta diversity than healthy co-twins.

Germline loops: CDR1 SGHVS, CDR2 FQNEAQ. The CDR3 length is 13 residues. TCRdb re-called the 5' RACE reads; one entry per CDR3 protein, DNA not given. The repertoire shows about 160,000 distinct CDR3 sequences; the top ten hold about 2.4%. Sequenced sample: blood. The sequence derives from a human donor with ulcerative colitis or Crohn's disease, or a healthy co-twin of an affected twin (not recorded which). This chain uses TRBV7-8 with TRBJ2-3. This chain's CDR3 is CASSSFSADTQYF.